One and the same sample provided the 29 T cell receptor beta chains below, sequenced in a study of Ad26.COV2.S vaccination and SARS-CoV-2 variants. The protocol was immunoSEQ multiplex PCR, while the TCRdb copy is restricted to in-frame clones and leaves out a portion. The sample yields about 440,000 clones, roughly 91% seen once. The treatment here: some 19 received Ad26.COV2.S at low or high dose, single or two shots; roughly five received placebo; per-sample allocation not given. Sampling was performed 63 days after the first vaccine or placebo injection. The sample in question was peripheral blood, obtained in a trial of Ad26.COV2.S vaccine versus placebo. These receptors all stem from a person between 18 and 65 years old who received the Ad26.COV2.S COVID-19 vaccine or a placebo.

This chain connects TRBV7-8 to TRBJ2-1; 7 positions match TRBD1. Germline-derived CDR1 and CDR2 are SGHVS and FQNEAQ. The CDR3 spans 16 residues. With V trimmed by 2 bases and J by 1 base, 5 bases remained unmatched. The CDR3 sequence: CASSLTRGSSYNEQFF. CDR3 in DNA: TGTGCCAGCAGCTTAACCAGGGGGTCTTCCTACAATGAGCAGTTCTTC. Complete variable domain (other parts from reference TRBV7-8 and TRBJ2-1): GAGVSQSPRYKVAKRGQDVALRCDPISGHVSLFWYQQALGQGPEFLTYFQNEAQLDKSGLPSDRFFAERPEGSVSTLKIQRTQQEDSAVYLCASSLTRGSSYNEQFFGPGTRLTVL.

The chain has TRBV30 and TRBJ2-7; weak D call: TRBD2 (6 bases). Between the trimmed V and J ends, which lost 3 bases and 0 bases, there was a span of 15 bases. The germline gives CDR1 GTSNPN, CDR2 SVGIG (reference sequence). This CDR3 region has 15 residues. The CDR3, as DNA: TGTGCCTGGAGCCCGGACTACCGCCGCTCCTACGAGCAGTACTTC. Translated: CAWSPDYRRSYEQYF. Drawing the rest from reference TRBV30 and TRBJ2-7, the complete variable domain is SQTIHQWPATLVQPVGSPLSLECTVEGTSNPNLYWYRQAAGRGLQLLFYSVGIGQISSEVPQNLSASRPQDRQFILSSKKLLLSDSGFYLCAWSPDYRRSYEQYFGPGTRLTVT.

This clone was observed a single time. A read error may produce the germline difference seen at one junction end. This chain uses TRBV28 with TRBJ2-2; D is unresolved. The CDR3 has 10 residues. The V gene's germline CDR1 is MDHEN and CDR2 SYDVKM. This chain's CDR3 is CASNGRELFF. The CDR3 DNA follows: TGTGCTAGCAATGGTCGGGAGCTGTTTTTT.

This chain's CDR3 is CASSLRDRASGELFF. CDR3 bases: TGTGCCAGCAGCTTAAGGGACAGGGCTTCCGGGGAGCTGTTTTTT. The rearrangement uses TRBV7-9 and TRBJ2-2; TRBD1 matches at 9 bases. The ends lost 2 bases at V and 6 bases at J; junction bases unmatched: 4. Germline CDR1 SEHNR, CDR2 FQNEAQ (reference sequence). The CDR3 is 15 amino acids. Full variable domain (remainder filled in from reference TRBV7-9 and TRBJ2-2): DTGVSQNPRHKITKRGQNVTFRCDPISEHNRLYWYRQTLGQGPEFLTYFQNEAQLEKSRLLSDRFSAERPKGSFSTLEIQRTEQGDSAMYLCASSLRDRASGELFFGEGSRLTVL.

The V and J genes are TRBV19 and TRBJ2-2; the match to TRBD1 covers 9 bases. With V trimmed by 4 bases and J by 0 bases, 18 bases remained unmatched. The CDR3 is 21 amino acids. From germline, CDR1 is LNHDA and CDR2 SQIVND (reference sequence). The CDR3 DNA reads TGTGCCAGTAGTACACGGGACAGGGTAACGGCGGGAGCGACGAACACCGGGGAGCTGTTTTTT. It specifies CASSTRDRVTAGATNTGELFF.

The J gene is TRBJ1-1, the V gene TRBV18; 7 bases agree with TRBD1. Germline CDR1 reads KGHSH; CDR2 reads LQKENI. The CDR3 is 13 amino acids. With 3 bases clipped from V and 4 bases from J, the junction kept 2 bases outside the gene matches. Here the CDR3 reads CASSPGQSTEAFF. CDR3 DNA sequence: TGTGCCAGCTCACCGGGACAGAGCACTGAAGCTTTCTTT.

The chain recombines TRBV9 with TRBJ1-1; D uncertain. The CDR3 spans 14 residues. V dropped 3 bases and J dropped 0 bases, with 9 bases sitting between them. Germline CDR1 reads SGDLS; CDR2 reads YYNGEE. In DNA, the CDR3 is TGTGCCAGCAGCGAAGGAATCATGAACACTGAAGCTTTCTTT. As protein: CASSEGIMNTEAFF.

The chain links TRBV19 to TRBJ1-2; D unclear. The CDR3 is made up of 13 amino acids. Trimming removed 6 bases at V and 4 bases at J, with 12 bases between. Germline CDR1 LNHDA, CDR2 SQIVND (reference sequence). As DNA, the CDR3 is TGTGCCAGTAGCAAGGACGACCTCTATGGCTACACCTTC. It translates to CASSKDDLYGYTF.

This chain connects TRBV3-1 (or the pseudogene TRBV3-2) to TRBJ1-5, with no clear D. Germline assignment: CDR1 LGHDT and CDR2 YNNKEL (reference sequence). Between the trimmed V and J ends, which lost 2 bases and 1 base, there was a span of 6 bases. CDR3 length equals 14 residues. This chain's CDR3 is CASSQLLSNQPQHF. The CDR3 DNA follows: TGTGCCAGCAGCCAACTGCTGAGCAATCAGCCCCAGCATTTT.

The J gene is TRBJ2-5, the V gene TRBV21-1; the table's D call, TRBD2, has no DNA check behind it. TRBV21-1 is a pseudogene segment. The CDR3 totals 15 residues. CDR3 coding DNA: TGTGCCAGCAGCAATAGCGGGAGGGCCTCTGAGACCCAGTACTTC. Translating gives CASSNSGRASETQYF.

This clone was found a few times. The gene calls are TRBV19 and TRBJ2-3; 9 bases agree with TRBD2. The CDR3 runs to 12 residues. Unmatched junction bases numbered 1, after V lost 6 bases and J lost 6 bases. Germline V gives CDR1 LNHDA, CDR2 SQIVND (reference sequence). The CDR3 reads CASRAGGDTQYF. The DNA of the CDR3 is TGTGCCAGTAGGGCGGGGGGGGATACGCAGTATTTT.

The rearrangement joins TRBV7-9 to TRBJ1-2, with 10 bases that match TRBD1. The CDR3 covers 16 residues. Germline CDR1 is SEHNR and CDR2 is FQNEAQ (reference sequence). The trim removed 4 bases at V and 3 bases at J, leaving 8 bases unmatched. In nucleotides, the CDR3 is TGTGCCAGCAGCTCGTCACCGGGGACAGGGGACTATGGCTACACCTTC. Encoded protein: CASSSSPGTGDYGYTF.

The V and J genes are TRBV27 and TRBJ1-5; TRBD1 matches at 7 bases. There are 14 residues in the CDR3. V gave up 5 bases and J gave up 5 bases; unmatched junction bases: 6. In germline, CDR1 is MNHEY, CDR2 SMNVEV (reference sequence). The CDR3: CASSQDRVDQPQHF. CDR3 nucleotide sequence: TGTGCCAGCAGTCAAGACAGGGTCGATCAGCCCCAGCATTTT.

The rearrangement uses TRBV7-9 and TRBJ2-7; 9 nucleotides line up with TRBD1. After removal of 4 bases from V and 2 bases from J, the junction contained 18 bases not matched to a gene. The germline gives CDR1 SEHNR, CDR2 FQNEAQ (reference sequence). The CDR3 contains 19 residues. The DNA of the CDR3 is TGTGCCAGCAGCTCTCCTGTCGGGACAGGGTTATTCCCCACCTACGAGCAGTACTTC. Amino acid sequence: CASSSPVGTGLFPTYEQYF.

This chain uses TRBV9 with TRBJ2-3; D might be TRBD1 (6 bases). CDR1 is SGDLS, CDR2 YYNGEE, per germline. The ends were cut back, 3 bases at V and 2 bases at J, with 22 bases in the middle. CDR3 length: 18 residues. DNA of the CDR3: TGTGCCAGCAGCGGTCGTACAGGGCGGACGATCAACACAGATACGCAGTATTTT. Its translation: CASSGRTGRTINTDTQYF.

This clone was detected only once. The V and J genes are TRBV19 and TRBJ1-5; TRBD1 is a possible D gene (6 bases). The CDR3 runs 14 residues. Germline CDR1 and CDR2: LNHDA and SQIVND (reference sequence). V lost 6 bases, J lost 4 bases, and 13 bases lay in between. The CDR3 loop reads CASSYGQKNQPQHF. CDR3 nucleotides: TGTGCCAGTAGCTACGGACAGAAAAATCAGCCCCAGCATTTT.

The V call is TRBV11-3, the J call TRBJ2-2; TRBD1 matches at 9 bases. CDR3 length: 15 amino acids. Germline trimming cut 5 bases from V and 3 bases from J; bases unmatched to any gene: 4. In germline, CDR1 is SGHNT, CDR2 YENEEA. In DNA form, the CDR3 reads TGTGCCAGCAGCAAGGACAGGGGCTACACCGGGGAGCTGTTTTTT. Residues: CASSKDRGYTGELFF.

The chain uses TRBV19 and TRBJ2-3; 7 nucleotides agree with TRBD1. The CDR3 runs 13 residues. Germline CDR1 LNHDA, CDR2 SQIVND (reference sequence). The V gene end was trimmed by 6 bases and the J gene end by 4 bases; junction bases not matched to a gene: 4. DNA for the CDR3: TGTGCCAGTAGCGAGACAGGGCCAGATACGCAGTATTTT. Its protein is CASSETGPDTQYF.

This chain connects TRBV7-3 to TRBJ2-2; no clear D. Trimming took 3 bases from V and 6 from J, leaving 8 bases between them. Germline values: CDR1 SGHTA, CDR2 FQGTGA. The CDR3 totals 13 residues. CDR3 in amino acids: CASSFSTAGELFF. As DNA, the CDR3 is TGTGCCAGCAGCTTTAGCACGGCCGGGGAGCTGTTTTTT.

This sequence joins TRBV29-1 and TRBJ1-1, with unresolved D. Germline loops: CDR1 SQVTM, CDR2 ANQGSEA. The CDR3 contains 13 residues. The V end was cut by 4 bases, the J end by 3 bases, with 12 bases between. CDR3 coding DNA: TGCAGCGTTGGACAAGGCGGGCACACTGAAGCTTTCTTT. Amino acids: CSVGQGGHTEAFF.

The chain carries TRBV7-2 and TRBJ1-6; D call uncertain. This CDR3 spans 13 amino acids. V was cut by 3 bases and J by 11 bases, with 11 bases left in between. Germline assignment: CDR1 SGHTA and CDR2 FQGNSA. CDR3 loop: CASSFNTMTPLHF. The CDR3 DNA sequence: TGTGCCAGCAGCTTCAACACGATGACACCCCTCCACTTT.

This chain links TRBV5-6 with TRBJ2-7; 12 bases match TRBD2. The germline gives CDR1 SGHDT, CDR2 YYEEEE. The V and J ends lost 4 bases and 0 bases, in that order; junction bases with no gene match: 5. The CDR3 totals 16 residues. The CDR3 DNA sequence: TGTGCCAGCAGCACAGGACTAGCGGGGAGCTCCTACGAGCAGTACTTC. Its translation is CASSTGLAGSSYEQYF.

This clone was detected a few times. This sequence joins TRBV21-1 and TRBJ1-5; no check of the table's D call, TRBD1, against the DNA was made. TRBV21-1 is listed as a pseudogene. This CDR3 contains 14 residues. CDR3 DNA: TGTGCCAGCAGCAAAGTACAGGGGCGTCAGCCCCAGCATTTT. Its protein is CASSKVQGRQPQHF.

The chain joins TRBV9 to TRBJ1-1, with D tentatively TRBD1 (6 bases). V lost 0 bases, J lost 4 bases, and 10 bases lay in between. Germline loops: CDR1 SGDLS, CDR2 YYNGEE. The CDR3 loop spans 14 amino acids. CDR3 sequence (DNA): TGTGCCAGCAGCGTAGCGGGGGGGCCCACTGAAGCTTTCTTT. Its protein product is CASSVAGGPTEAFF.

The chain employs TRBV5-4 and TRBJ1-5, with TRBD1 matching over 8 bases. Germline loops: CDR1 SGHNT, CDR2 YYREEE (reference sequence). The CDR3 spans 16 residues. V shed 0 bases and J 2 bases; nucleotides not matched to a gene: 4. The CDR3 region has the DNA TGTGCCAGCAGCTTGGGTGGACAGGGTGGCAATCAGCCCCAGCATTTT. Amino acid sequence: CASSLGGQGGNQPQHF.

The rearrangement links TRBV4-3 to TRBJ2-1, with D perhaps being TRBD1 or TRBD2 (5 bases each). V lost 3 bases and J lost 8, with 20 bases in between. The germline gives CDR1 LGHNA, CDR2 YSLEER. The CDR3 totals 16 residues. The CDR3: CASSQAVTPGPHEQFF. The DNA for the CDR3 is TGCGCCAGCAGCCAGGCCGTCACACCGGGACCACATGAGCAGTTCTTC.

This chain links TRBV27 with TRBJ2-2, with D unresolved. Trimming took off 4 bases at V and 0 bases at J, with 15 bases between the two ends. In germline, CDR1 is MNHEY, CDR2 SMNVEV (reference sequence). The CDR3 length is 17 residues. DNA of the CDR3: TGTGCCAGCAGTTGGGGTCGAAGATCTGCGAACACCGGGGAGCTGTTTTTT. Translating gives CASSWGRRSANTGELFF.

This clone was found once. The chain employs TRBV5-5 and TRBJ2-1, with D perhaps TRBD1 (5 bases). V shed 0 bases and J shed 7 bases, with 5 bases lying between them. The V gene's germline CDR1 is SGHKS and CDR2 YYEKEE (reference sequence). This CDR3 spans 12 amino acids. The CDR3 is CASSLAGNEQFF. The DNA of the CDR3 is TGTGCCAGCAGCTTGGCAGGGAATGAGCAGTTCTTC.

This clone was picked up a small number of times. The chain links TRBV6-2 or TRBV6-3 to TRBJ1-1; possible D gene TRBD1, 5 bases. This CDR3 is 13 amino acids long. V gave up 4 bases and J gave up 1 base, with 7 bases separating them. From germline, CDR1 is MNHEY and CDR2 SVGEGT. The CDR3, as DNA: TGTGCCAGCAGTTTTCAGGGGAACACTGAAGCTTTCTTT. Protein product: CASSFQGNTEAFF.